This entry concerns a single T cell receptor beta chain. The sample holds a few counts of this clone. Its antigen remains undetermined. One base away there is no much larger clone; base qualities are not given. The data belong to a study of T cell responses to AZD1222 COVID-19 vaccine listed by TCRdb under 2021. Turning to the overall study: AZD1222 recipients with second doses at about 4 weeks or about 12 weeks were pooled, because spike-specific TCR depth and breadth did not differ between schedules. TCR sequencing covered roughly 230 trial participants: 200 to 220 given two doses of AZD1222 and about 26 given two doses of MenACWY control vaccine. Trial participants were enrolled by age into 18-55, 56-69 and 70-plus year subgroups, with roughly 160, 29 and 62 TCR-sequenced participants respectively. The investigation overall reported the following: After two AZD1222 doses, both the breadth and the depth of spike-specific TCRs were significantly higher than at day 0 and than in MenACWY recipients. CD4 TCRs associated with the vaccine covered the entire spike protein, and the dominant responses were in regions 160-218 and 743-854. Participants were mostly white British and included more females than males, and it was suggested by the authors that clonal diversity may have been underestimated. Because no day 14 peak-response samples were available, the repertoires could be characterized only after the peak T cell response. The 56-69-year group was small, and its depth increase did not reach significance, likely because of low power. Epitopes outside the regions mutated in the B.1.351 and B.1.1.7 variants were reportedly recognized by nearly half of the unique spike-specific TCRs. Conclusions about previously exposed vaccinees are limited, since just five or six AZD1222 recipients were seropositive for SARS-CoV-2 at baseline.

The intended sense of this specimen's time point label: baseline before first vaccination. Samples from vaccinated people were obtained from the UK trials COV001 and COV002, which included a single-blind randomized controlled phase 2/3 trial of AZD1222 (ChAdOx1 nCoV-19) in healthy adults. For TCRbeta chain sequencing, PBMC samples from trial participants were taken at day 0 and at day 28 after the second dose. V was cut back by 0 bases and J by 6 bases, leaving a gap of 14 bases between them. From the cysteine up to the phenylalanine, the CDR3 has a length of 15 residues. The entry retains the CDR3 DNA only, 45 bases that are in frame from base 1. CDR1 and CDR2 are drawn from the germline V gene: SGHTA, FQGNSA. The CDR3 regions of human TCRbeta chains were analyzed by immunosequencing. The paper's processing steps were these. TCRs in the repertoires were compared against a reference library of SARS-CoV-2-specific TCRs that had been generated with the MIRA antigen-specificity platform. Breadth was defined as the fraction of unique TCRs that were SARS-CoV-2-associated, and depth was defined as the fraction of total T cells that were SARS-CoV-2-associated. Using the MIRA data, each spike-specific TCR was assigned both to the spike region to which the TCR was reactive and to a CD4 or CD8 class. Log10-transformed breadth and depth values were compared by one-way ANOVA with Sidak's multiple comparisons tests. This immuneACCESS table, as held by TCRdb, lists in-frame sequences with V and J called but not all clones. Of the missing ones, under half trace to an unresolved V gene in checked studies; the others have no known cause. V, J and clone size are those of that table, while D and trimming were read from the DNA. For this sample the table gives more than 140,000 clones, of which 90% to 95% were detected only once. Of the sample, roughly 5% is held by the ten largest clones.

The sample in question was peripheral blood, obtained on day 0 of AZD1222 vaccination. The source is an adult in good health. The chain is made from TRBV7-2 and TRBJ1-2, and the D gene may be TRBD1, 5 bases matching. The CDR3 reads as follows: CASSLAPLGGNGYTF. Read as DNA, the sequence is TGTGCCAGCAGCTTAGCGCCCTTGGGGGGGAATGGCTACACCTTC.